This TCR beta chain is drawn from a study of blood T cell repertoires in COVID-19. On the study more broadly: Italy, Spain and the United States were the sources of the convalescent and acute COVID-19 samples. In each case, the material was cDNA or gDNA derived from T cells, B-cell-depleted T cells, or PBMCs.

Sequencing was performed with immunoSEQ multiplex PCR; in TCRdb, only in-frame clones are kept and a portion is missing. The sample consists of 300,000 to 350,000 clones, approximately 87% of them appearing once. Patients of the Seattle cohort, enrolled during active infection, were followed longitudinally. With 4 bases clipped from V and 7 bases from J, the junction kept 9 bases outside the gene matches. The CDR3 has 15 residues. The V gene's germline CDR1 is SGHRS and CDR2 YFSETQ. The receptor comes from a woman between 45 and 60 years old with COVID-19, enrolled during active disease. This chain links TRBV5-1 with TRBJ1-4; TRBD1 aligns across 8 bases. Source material: peripheral blood. As DNA, the CDR3 is TGCGCCAGCAGCCCCGGACAGGGAGGGAGTGAAAAACTGTTTTTT. This translates into CASSPGQGGSEKLFF.